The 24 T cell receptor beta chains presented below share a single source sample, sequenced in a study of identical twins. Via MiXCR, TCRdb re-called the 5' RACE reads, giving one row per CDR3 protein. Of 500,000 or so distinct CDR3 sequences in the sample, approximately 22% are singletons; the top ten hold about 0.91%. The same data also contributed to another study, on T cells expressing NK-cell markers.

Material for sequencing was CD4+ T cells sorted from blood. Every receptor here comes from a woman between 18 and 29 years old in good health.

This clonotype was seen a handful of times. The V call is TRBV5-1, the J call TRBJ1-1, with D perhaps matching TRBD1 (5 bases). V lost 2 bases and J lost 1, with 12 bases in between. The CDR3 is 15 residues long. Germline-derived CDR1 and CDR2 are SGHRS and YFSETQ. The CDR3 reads CASSLQQASNTEAFF. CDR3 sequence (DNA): TGCGCCAGCAGCTTACAACAGGCCTCGAACACTGAAGCTTTCTTT.

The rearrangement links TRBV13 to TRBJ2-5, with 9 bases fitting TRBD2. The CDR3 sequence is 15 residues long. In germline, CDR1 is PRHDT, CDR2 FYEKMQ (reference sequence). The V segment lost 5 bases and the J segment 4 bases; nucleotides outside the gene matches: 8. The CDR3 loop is CASSEARGGGETQYF. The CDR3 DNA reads TGTGCCAGCAGCGAGGCGCGGGGGGGCGGAGAGACCCAGTACTTC.

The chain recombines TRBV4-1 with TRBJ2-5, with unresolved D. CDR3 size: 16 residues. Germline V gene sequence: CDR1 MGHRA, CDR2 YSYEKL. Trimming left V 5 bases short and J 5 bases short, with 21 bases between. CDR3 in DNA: TGCGCCAGCAGCTCAATGGACGGAAGAAAAGGGGAGACCCAGTACTTC. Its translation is CASSSMDGRKGETQYF.

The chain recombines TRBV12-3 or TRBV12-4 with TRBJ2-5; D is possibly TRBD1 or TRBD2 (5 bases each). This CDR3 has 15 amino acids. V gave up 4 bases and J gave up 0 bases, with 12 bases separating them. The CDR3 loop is CASSWGSWYQETQYF. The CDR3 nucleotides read TGTGCCAGCAGTTGGGGGAGTTGGTACCAAGAGACCCAGTACTTC.

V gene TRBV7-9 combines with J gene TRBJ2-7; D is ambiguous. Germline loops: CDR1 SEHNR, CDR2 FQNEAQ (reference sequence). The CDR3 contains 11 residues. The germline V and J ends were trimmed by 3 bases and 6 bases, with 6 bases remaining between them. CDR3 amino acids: CASSLSIEQYF. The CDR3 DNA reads TGTGCCAGCAGCTTGAGCATCGAGCAGTACTTC.

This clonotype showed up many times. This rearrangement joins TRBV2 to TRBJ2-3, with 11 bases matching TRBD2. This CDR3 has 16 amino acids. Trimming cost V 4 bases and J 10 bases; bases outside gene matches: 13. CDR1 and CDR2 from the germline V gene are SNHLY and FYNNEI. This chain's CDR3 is CASSGLAGPYLVAQYF. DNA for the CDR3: TGTGCCAGCAGTGGACTAGCGGGACCATACCTTGTAGCGCAGTATTTT.

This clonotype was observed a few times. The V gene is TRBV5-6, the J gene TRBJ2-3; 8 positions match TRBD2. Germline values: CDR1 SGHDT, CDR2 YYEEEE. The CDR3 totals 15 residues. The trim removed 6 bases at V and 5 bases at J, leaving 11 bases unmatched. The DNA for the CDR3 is TGTGCCAGCACCCTTATCGGGGGGGCACGAGATACGCAGTATTTT. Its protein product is CASTLIGGARDTQYF.

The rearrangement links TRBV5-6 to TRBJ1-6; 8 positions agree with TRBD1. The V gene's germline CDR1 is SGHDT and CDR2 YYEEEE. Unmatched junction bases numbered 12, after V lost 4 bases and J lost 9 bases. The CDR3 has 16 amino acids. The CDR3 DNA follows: TGTGCCAGCAGCCTCCAGGGGGCGCGGAGGAGTTCACCCCTCCACTTT. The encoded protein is CASSLQGARRSSPLHF.

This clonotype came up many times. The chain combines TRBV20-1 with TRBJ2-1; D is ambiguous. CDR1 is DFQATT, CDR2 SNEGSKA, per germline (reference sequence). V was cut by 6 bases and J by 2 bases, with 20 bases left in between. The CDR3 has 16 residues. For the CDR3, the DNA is TGCAGTGCCCCGCCGATGATGGCAGCGACCTACAATGAGCAGTTCTTC. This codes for CSAPPMMAATYNEQFF.

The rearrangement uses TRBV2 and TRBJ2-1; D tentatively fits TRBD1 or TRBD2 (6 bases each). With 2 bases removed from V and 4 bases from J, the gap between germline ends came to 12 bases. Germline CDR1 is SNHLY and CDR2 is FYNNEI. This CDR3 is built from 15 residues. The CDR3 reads CASSELRGAYNEQFF. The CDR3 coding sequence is TGTGCCAGCAGTGAATTAAGGGGGGCGTACAATGAGCAGTTCTTC.

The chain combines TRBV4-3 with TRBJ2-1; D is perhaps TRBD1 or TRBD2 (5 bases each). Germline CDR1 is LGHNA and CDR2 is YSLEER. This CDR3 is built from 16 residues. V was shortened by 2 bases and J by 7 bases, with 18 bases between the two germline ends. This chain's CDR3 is CASSQNPGFGGNEQFF. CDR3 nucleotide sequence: TGCGCCAGCAGCCAAAATCCGGGCTTTGGGGGAAATGAGCAGTTCTTC.

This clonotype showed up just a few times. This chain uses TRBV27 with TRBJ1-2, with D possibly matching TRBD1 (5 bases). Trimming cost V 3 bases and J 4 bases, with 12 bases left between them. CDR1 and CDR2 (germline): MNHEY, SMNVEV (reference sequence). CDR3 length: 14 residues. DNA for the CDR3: TGTGCCAGCAGTTTTGTGGCAGGGACCTATGGCTACACCTTC. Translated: CASSFVAGTYGYTF.

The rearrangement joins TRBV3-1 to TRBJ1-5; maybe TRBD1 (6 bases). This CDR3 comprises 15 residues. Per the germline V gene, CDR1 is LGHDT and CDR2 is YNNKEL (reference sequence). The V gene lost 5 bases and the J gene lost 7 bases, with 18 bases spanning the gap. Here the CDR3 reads CASSETGILPQPQHF. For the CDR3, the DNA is TGTGCCAGCAGCGAAACAGGGATTCTCCCCCAGCCCCAGCATTTT.

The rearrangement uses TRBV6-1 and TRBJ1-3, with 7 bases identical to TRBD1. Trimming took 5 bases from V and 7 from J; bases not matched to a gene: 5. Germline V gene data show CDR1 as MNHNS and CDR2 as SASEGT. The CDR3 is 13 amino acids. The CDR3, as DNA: TGTGCCAGCAGTAAACCAGGGGGGAACACCATATATTTT. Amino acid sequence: CASSKPGGNTIYF.

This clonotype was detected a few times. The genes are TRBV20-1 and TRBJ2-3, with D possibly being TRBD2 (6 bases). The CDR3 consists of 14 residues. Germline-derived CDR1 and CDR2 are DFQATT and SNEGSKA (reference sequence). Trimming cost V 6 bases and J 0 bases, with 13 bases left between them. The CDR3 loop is CSAPSGGSTDTQYF. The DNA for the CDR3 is TGCAGTGCACCTTCTGGAGGGAGCACAGATACGCAGTATTTT.

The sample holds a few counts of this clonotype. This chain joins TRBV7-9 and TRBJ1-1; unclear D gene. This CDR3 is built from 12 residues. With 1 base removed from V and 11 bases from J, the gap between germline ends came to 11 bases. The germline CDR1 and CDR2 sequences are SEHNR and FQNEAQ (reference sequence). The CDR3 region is CASSLEASRAFF. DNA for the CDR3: TGTGCCAGCAGCTTAGAGGCTTCTCGGGCTTTCTTT.

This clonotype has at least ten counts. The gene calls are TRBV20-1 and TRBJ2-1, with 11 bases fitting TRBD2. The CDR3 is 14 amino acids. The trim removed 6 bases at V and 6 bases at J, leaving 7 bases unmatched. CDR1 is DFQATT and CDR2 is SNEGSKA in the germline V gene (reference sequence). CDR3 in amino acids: CSANPTSGINEQFF. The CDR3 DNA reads TGCAGTGCCAATCCGACTAGCGGGATCAATGAGCAGTTCTTC.

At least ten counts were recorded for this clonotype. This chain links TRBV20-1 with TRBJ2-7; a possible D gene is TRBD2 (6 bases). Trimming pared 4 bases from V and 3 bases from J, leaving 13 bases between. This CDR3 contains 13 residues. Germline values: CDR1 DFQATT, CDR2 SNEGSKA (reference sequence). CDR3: CSAIKDGGYEQYF. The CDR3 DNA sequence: TGCAGTGCTATTAAGGACGGGGGCTACGAGCAGTACTTC.

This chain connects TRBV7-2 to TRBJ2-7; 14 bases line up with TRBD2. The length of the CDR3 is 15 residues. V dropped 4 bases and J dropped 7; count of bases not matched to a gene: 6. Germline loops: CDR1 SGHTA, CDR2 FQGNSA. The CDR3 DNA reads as TGTGCCAGCAGCTCAGAGGGACTAGCGGGAGTTGAGCAGTACTTC. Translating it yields CASSSEGLAGVEQYF.

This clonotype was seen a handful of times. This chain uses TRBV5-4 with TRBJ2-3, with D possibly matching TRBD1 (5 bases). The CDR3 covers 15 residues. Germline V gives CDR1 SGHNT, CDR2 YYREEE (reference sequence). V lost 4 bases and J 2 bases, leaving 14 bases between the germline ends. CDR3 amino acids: CASSRGRQNTDTQYF. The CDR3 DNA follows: TGTGCCAGCAGCAGGGGCCGACAGAACACAGATACGCAGTATTTT.

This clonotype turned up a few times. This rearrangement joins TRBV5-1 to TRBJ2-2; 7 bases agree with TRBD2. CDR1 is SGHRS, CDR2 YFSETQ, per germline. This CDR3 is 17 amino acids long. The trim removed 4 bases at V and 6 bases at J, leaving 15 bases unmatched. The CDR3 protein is CASSPTAAREFPGELFF. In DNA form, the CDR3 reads TGCGCCAGCAGCCCGACGGCTGCGCGGGAGTTTCCCGGGGAGCTGTTTTTT.

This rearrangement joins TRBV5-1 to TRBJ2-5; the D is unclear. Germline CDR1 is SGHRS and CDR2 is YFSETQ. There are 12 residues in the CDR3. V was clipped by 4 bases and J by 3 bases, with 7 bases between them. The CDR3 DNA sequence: TGCGCCAGCAGCCAAAATGAAGAGACCCAGTACTTC. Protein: CASSQNEETQYF. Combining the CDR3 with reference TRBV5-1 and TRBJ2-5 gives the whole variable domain KAGVTQTPRYLIKTRGQQVTLSCSPISGHRSVSWYQQTPGQGLQFLFEYFSETQRNKGNFPGRFSGRQFSNSRSEMNVSTLELGDSALYLCASSQNEETQYFGPGTRLLVL.

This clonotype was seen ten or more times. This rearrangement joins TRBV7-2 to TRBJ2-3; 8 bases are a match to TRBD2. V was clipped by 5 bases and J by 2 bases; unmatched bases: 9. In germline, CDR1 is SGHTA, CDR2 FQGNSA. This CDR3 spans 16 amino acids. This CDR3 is CASSAGAGRDTDTQYF. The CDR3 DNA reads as TGTGCCAGCAGCGCAGGTGCCGGGAGGGACACAGATACGCAGTATTTT. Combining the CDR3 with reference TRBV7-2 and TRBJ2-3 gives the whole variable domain GAGVSQSPSNKVTEKGKDVELRCDPISGHTALYWYRQSLGQGLEFLIYFQGNSAPDKSGLPSDRFSAERTGGSVSTLTIQRTQQEDSAVYLCASSAGAGRDTDTQYFGPGTRLTVL.

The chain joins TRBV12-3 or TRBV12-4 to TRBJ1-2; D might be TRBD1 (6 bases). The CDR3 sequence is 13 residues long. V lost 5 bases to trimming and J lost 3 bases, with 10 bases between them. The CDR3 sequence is CASSPGHDYGYTF. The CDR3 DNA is TGTGCCAGCAGTCCGGGACACGACTATGGCTACACCTTC.